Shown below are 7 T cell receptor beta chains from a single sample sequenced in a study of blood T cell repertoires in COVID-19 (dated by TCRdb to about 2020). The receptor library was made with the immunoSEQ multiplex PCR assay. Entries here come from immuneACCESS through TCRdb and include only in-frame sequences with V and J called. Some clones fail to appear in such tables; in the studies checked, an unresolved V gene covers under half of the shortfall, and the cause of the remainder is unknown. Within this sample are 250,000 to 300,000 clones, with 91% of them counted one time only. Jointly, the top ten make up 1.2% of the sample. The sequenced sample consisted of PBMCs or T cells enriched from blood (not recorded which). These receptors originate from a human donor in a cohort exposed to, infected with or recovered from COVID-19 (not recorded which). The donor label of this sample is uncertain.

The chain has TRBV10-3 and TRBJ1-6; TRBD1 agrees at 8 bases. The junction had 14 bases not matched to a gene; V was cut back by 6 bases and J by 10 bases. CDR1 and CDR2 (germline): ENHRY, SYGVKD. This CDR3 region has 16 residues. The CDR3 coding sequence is TGTGCCATCAGATCGGGGCAGGGGGCGAGTGGGTCACCCCTCCACTTT. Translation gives CAIRSGQGASGSPLHF.

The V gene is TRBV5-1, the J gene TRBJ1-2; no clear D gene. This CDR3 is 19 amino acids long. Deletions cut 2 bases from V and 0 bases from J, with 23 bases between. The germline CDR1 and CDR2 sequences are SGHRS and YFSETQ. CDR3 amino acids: CASSLGSMKLSGANYGYTF. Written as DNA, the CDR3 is TGCGCCAGCAGCTTAGGCAGCATGAAATTGTCCGGAGCTAACTATGGCTACACCTTC.

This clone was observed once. The CDR3 loop is CASSQGRDGVQFF. Written as DNA, the CDR3 is TGTGCCAGCAGCCAGGGGCGGGACGGCGTGCAGTTCTTC. This rearrangement joins TRBV3-1 (or the pseudogene TRBV3-2) to TRBJ2-1; D might be TRBD2 (6 bases). V was pared by 3 bases and J by 12 bases, with 15 bases between. This CDR3 spans 13 amino acids. Germline CDR1 and CDR2: LGHDT and YNNKEL (reference sequence).

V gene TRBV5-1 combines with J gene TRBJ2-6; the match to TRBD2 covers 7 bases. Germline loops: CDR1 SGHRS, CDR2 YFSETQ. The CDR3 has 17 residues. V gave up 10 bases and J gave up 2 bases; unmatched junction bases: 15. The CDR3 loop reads CAAGLGGNRAGANVLTF. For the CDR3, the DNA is TGCGCCGCCGGCCTGGGAGGGAACAGAGCTGGGGCCAACGTCCTGACTTTC.

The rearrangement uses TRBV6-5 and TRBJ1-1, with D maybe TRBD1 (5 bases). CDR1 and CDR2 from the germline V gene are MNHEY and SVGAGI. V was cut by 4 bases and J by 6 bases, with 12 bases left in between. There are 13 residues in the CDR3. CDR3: CASSSTGGAEAFF. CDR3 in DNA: TGTGCCAGCAGTTCCACAGGAGGGGCTGAAGCTTTCTTT.

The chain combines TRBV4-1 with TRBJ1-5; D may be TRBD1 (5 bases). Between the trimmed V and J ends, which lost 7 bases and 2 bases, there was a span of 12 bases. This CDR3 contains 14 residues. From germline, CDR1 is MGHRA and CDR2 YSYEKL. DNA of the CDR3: TGCGCCAGCACCTCAGGGTTGGGCAATCAGCCCCAGCATTTT. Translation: CASTSGLGNQPQHF.

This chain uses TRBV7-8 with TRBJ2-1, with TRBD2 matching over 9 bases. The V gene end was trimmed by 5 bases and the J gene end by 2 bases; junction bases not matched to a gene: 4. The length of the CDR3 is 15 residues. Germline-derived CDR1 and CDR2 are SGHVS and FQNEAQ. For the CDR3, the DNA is TGTGCCAGCAGCGGCGGGGGGGAAGCCTACAATGAGCAGTTCTTC. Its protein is CASSGGGEAYNEQFF.